These 11 T cell receptor beta chains originate from one sample sequenced in a study of OX40 agonist ivuxolimab in advanced cancers. The method was immunoSEQ multiplex PCR; TCRdb's version includes in-frame clones alone and lacks a portion of them. The sample records 100,000 to 150,000 clones, 85% to 95% being singletons. Sequencing used CD4+ or CD8+ T cells sorted from blood, obtained in a trial of the OX40 agonist ivuxolimab. The receptors come from an adult with an advanced solid tumor such as melanoma, head and neck, liver or kidney cancer.

The chain uses TRBV28 and TRBJ1-5; D might be TRBD1 (5 bases). Looked up from germline, CDR1 is MDHEN and CDR2 is SYDVKM. This CDR3 spans 15 amino acids. V lost 3 bases and J lost 1, with 10 bases in between. The chain's CDR3 is CASSFRRGSNQPQHF. DNA for the CDR3: TGTGCCAGCAGTTTTCGACGGGGCAGCAATCAGCCCCAGCATTTT.

This clone was counted a single time. The chain is built from TRBV25-1 and TRBJ1-1; maybe TRBD1 (5 bases). Germline CDR1 MGHDK, CDR2 SYGVNS. The ends were cut back, 2 bases at V and 8 bases at J, with 18 bases in the middle. The CDR3 totals 15 residues. The DNA for the CDR3 is TGTGCCAGCAGTGAAATGCCCGGGGGGAGAAGAGAAGCTTTCTTT. It translates to CASSEMPGGRREAFF.

The V call is TRBV28, the J call TRBJ1-2; TRBD1 aligns across 8 bases. The CDR3 is 17 amino acids. CDR1 and CDR2 (germline): MDHEN, SYDVKM. V lost 6 bases, J lost 10 bases, and 22 bases stayed unmatched. The CDR3 DNA follows: TGTGCCAGCAGCCGACCTTTGACAGGGGAAGGACTAATGTTCTACACCTTC. It codes for CASSRPLTGEGLMFYTF.

The genes are TRBV29-1 and TRBJ2-6; D unclear. From germline, CDR1 is SQVTM and CDR2 ANQGSEA. Between the trimmed V and J ends, which lost 6 bases and 1 base, there was a span of 7 bases. The CDR3 is made up of 13 amino acids. DNA for the CDR3: TGCAGCGTCGCAGGATCTGGGGCCAACGTCCTGACTTTC. Translation: CSVAGSGANVLTF.

The chain has TRBV6-4 and TRBJ1-2; D possibly corresponds to TRBD1 (5 bases). This CDR3 is 16 amino acids long. CDR1 is MRHNA, CDR2 SNTAGT, per germline. Trimming removed 0 bases from V and 4 bases from J, with 15 bases in between. CDR3 loop: CASSDSGQVVAYGYTF. The CDR3 DNA reads as TGTGCCAGCAGTGACTCGGGGCAGGTGGTCGCCTATGGCTACACCTTC.

This clone has only a few counts. V is TRBV19 and J is TRBJ1-6, with D maybe TRBD1 (5 bases). Germline loops: CDR1 LNHDA, CDR2 SQIVND (reference sequence). V lost 1 base to trimming and J lost 5 bases, with 6 bases between them. The CDR3 loop spans 14 amino acids. CDR3 protein: CASSIGQNNSPLHF. The CDR3 DNA sequence: TGTGCCAGTAGTATAGGACAGAATAATTCACCCCTCCACTTT.

The chain carries TRBV7-2 and TRBJ2-4, with 11 bases that match TRBD2. The CDR3 length is 15 residues. Germline CDR1 is SGHTA and CDR2 is FQGNSA. The junction had 2 bases not matched to a gene; V was cut back by 1 base and J by 6 bases. CDR3 nucleotides: TGTGCCAGCAGCTTAGAAGGGACTAGCGGAAACATTCAGTACTTC. Residues: CASSLEGTSGNIQYF.

The rearrangement links TRBV28 to TRBJ1-1, with 8 positions matching TRBD1. The CDR3 is made up of 14 amino acids. J lost 4 bases, V lost 3 bases, and 4 bases had no gene match. CDR1 is MDHEN and CDR2 is SYDVKM in the germline V gene. CDR3 residues: CASSLGDRGTEAFF. The CDR3 DNA reads TGTGCCAGCAGTTTGGGAGACAGGGGCACTGAAGCTTTCTTT.

V and J are TRBV7-2 and TRBJ1-1; 9 bases fit TRBD1. CDR3 length equals 19 residues. Trimming at V came to 5 bases and at J to 0 bases, leaving 16 bases not matched to a gene. CDR1 and CDR2 (germline): SGHTA, FQGNSA. The CDR3 nucleotides read TGTGCCAGCAGCCCACTCTCTCTAAGACAGGGGGTTATGAACACTGAAGCTTTCTTT. Translating gives CASSPLSLRQGVMNTEAFF.

The chain joins TRBV7-3 to TRBJ1-5; a weak D match, TRBD1 (6 bases). The V end lost 5 bases, the J end lost 4 bases, and 9 bases lay between the germline ends. Germline lookup yields CDR1 SGHTA and CDR2 FQGTGA. This CDR3 is built from 13 residues. The CDR3 loop is CASSPDRNQPQHF. The DNA for the CDR3 is TGTGCCAGCAGCCCCGACAGGAATCAGCCCCAGCATTTT.

The chain carries TRBV6-1 and TRBJ1-1; no clear D gene. The length of the CDR3 is 13 residues. Per germline, CDR1 MNHNS and CDR2 SASEGT. V gave up 5 bases and J gave up 1 base, with 8 bases separating them. CDR3 sequence (DNA): TGTGCCAGCAGTCTACATAGGAACACTGAAGCTTTCTTT. The encoded protein is CASSLHRNTEAFF.